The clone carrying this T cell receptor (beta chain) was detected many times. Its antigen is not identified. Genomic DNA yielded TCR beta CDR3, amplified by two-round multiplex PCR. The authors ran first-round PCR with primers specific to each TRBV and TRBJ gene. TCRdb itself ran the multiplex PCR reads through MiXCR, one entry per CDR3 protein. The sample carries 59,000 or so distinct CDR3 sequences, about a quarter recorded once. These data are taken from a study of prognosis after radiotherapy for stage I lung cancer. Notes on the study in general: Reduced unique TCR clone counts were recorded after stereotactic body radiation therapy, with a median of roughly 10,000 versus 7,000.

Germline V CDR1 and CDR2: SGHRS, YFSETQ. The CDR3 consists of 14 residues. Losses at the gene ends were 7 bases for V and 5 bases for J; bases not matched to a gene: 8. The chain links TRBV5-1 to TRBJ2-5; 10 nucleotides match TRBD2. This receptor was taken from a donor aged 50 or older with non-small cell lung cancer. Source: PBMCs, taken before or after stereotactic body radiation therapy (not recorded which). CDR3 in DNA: TGCGCCAGCGGATCAGCGGGGGGGCAGGAGACCCAGTACTTC. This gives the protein CASGSAGGQETQYF.